A selection of T cell receptor beta chains follows, all from one sample in a study of beta chain features in type 1 diabetes. The repertoire was sequenced with immunoSEQ multiplex PCR; TCRdb's copy has only in-frame clones and lacks some. The sample contains roughly 150,000 clones, approximately 12% of which appear only once. Material: central memory CD4+ T cells from blood. Every receptor here comes from a man younger than 35 in good health. Each CDR3 is given with its conserved first and last residue.

j_call: TRBJ1-1
v_call: TRBV7-2
cdr3_aa: CASSLASDGEAFF

j_call: TRBJ2-1
v_call: TRBV9
cdr3_aa: CASSVGHTSYNEQFF

j_call: TRBJ2-7
v_call: TRBV9
cdr3_aa: CASSVAPTGISYEQYF

j_call: TRBJ2-1
v_call: TRBV19
cdr3_aa: CASSISRSYNEQFF

j_call: TRBJ1-1
v_call: TRBV29-1
cdr3_aa: CSVGGGDTLNTEAFF

j_call: TRBJ2-3
v_call: TRBV6-1
cdr3_aa: CASRLQGAVADTQYF

j_call: TRBJ1-2
v_call: TRBV6-4
cdr3_aa: CASSADRLGGYTF

j_call: TRBJ2-2
v_call: TRBV7-2
cdr3_aa: CASWGGGLNTGELFF

j_call: TRBJ1-2
v_call: TRBV7-9
cdr3_aa: CASSPSVQIAGGYTF

j_call: TRBJ1-2
v_call: TRBV2
cdr3_aa: CASSDVTDLYGYTF

j_call: TRBJ2-7
v_call: TRBV29-1
cdr3_aa: CSVVASGYEQYF

j_call: TRBJ2-7
v_call: TRBV29-1
cdr3_aa: CSVDLGRSYEQYF

j_call: TRBJ2-4
v_call: TRBV1
cdr3_aa: CTSSPFQGTGETIAKNIQYF

j_call: TRBJ1-2
v_call: TRBV6-5
cdr3_aa: CASSSQRPGGRYTF

j_call: TRBJ1-1
v_call: TRBV21-1
cdr3_aa: CAIQVMNTEAFF

j_call: TRBJ2-1
v_call: TRBV5-6
cdr3_aa: CASSVMTSAVYNEQFF

j_call: TRBJ1-2
v_call: TRBV28
cdr3_aa: CASKGQGHHYGYTF

j_call: TRBJ2-3
v_call: TRBV5-6
cdr3_aa: CASSSPGTSDTQYF

j_call: TRBJ1-5
v_call: TRBV5-1
cdr3_aa: CASSLTGGHQPQHF

j_call: TRBJ1-1
v_call: TRBV7-8
cdr3_aa: CASSFYRDTEAFF

j_call: TRBJ2-7
v_call: TRBV10-3
cdr3_aa: CAISESSGKYEQYF

j_call: TRBJ1-1
v_call: TRBV7-2
cdr3_aa: CASSSGRMNTEAFF

j_call: TRBJ1-2
v_call: TRBV27
cdr3_aa: CASSPTGDGYTF

j_call: TRBJ1-4
v_call: TRBV6-5
cdr3_aa: CASIEGGHNEKLFF

j_call: TRBJ1-2
v_call: TRBV5-6
cdr3_aa: CASSLYGGNYGYTF

j_call: TRBJ2-7
v_call: TRBV4-2
cdr3_aa: CASSQEALGTYEQYF

j_call: TRBJ2-6
v_call: TRBV7-7
cdr3_aa: CASSLAGGSSGANVLTF

j_call: TRBJ1-6
v_call: TRBV7-2
cdr3_aa: CASSQQGARNSPLHF

j_call: TRBJ2-7
v_call: TRBV5-1
cdr3_aa: CASSWQGHTEQYF

j_call: TRBJ1-1
v_call: TRBV18
cdr3_aa: CASSPDKNTEAFF

j_call: TRBJ2-5
v_call: TRBV20-1
cdr3_aa: CSRRTQYF

j_call: TRBJ2-7
v_call: TRBV4-2
cdr3_aa: CASSHQQGAGYEQYF

j_call: TRBJ2-7
v_call: TRBV29-1
cdr3_aa: CSVERPKSDEQYF

j_call: TRBJ1-5
v_call: TRBV30
cdr3_aa: CAWSSDTGGYSNQPQHF

j_call: TRBJ2-1
v_call: TRBV7-2
cdr3_aa: CASSLLAGEYNEQFF

j_call: TRBJ1-3
v_call: TRBV29-1
cdr3_aa: CSVSPQGSHSGNTIYF

j_call: TRBJ1-2
v_call: TRBV19
cdr3_aa: CASMPGINYGYTF

j_call: TRBJ2-5
v_call: TRBV5-6
cdr3_aa: CASSVDVIRTQYF

j_call: TRBJ1-1
v_call: TRBV6-5
cdr3_aa: CASRLTGRTEAFF

j_call: TRBJ2-2
v_call: TRBV6-5
cdr3_aa: CASRTGNTGELFF

j_call: TRBJ1-1
v_call: TRBV4-1
cdr3_aa: CASSQVPGPNTEAFF

j_call: TRBJ2-3
v_call: TRBV4-3
cdr3_aa: CASSQGIGFTDTQYF

j_call: TRBJ2-2
v_call: TRBV10-3
cdr3_aa: CASERESTGELFF

j_call: TRBJ1-6
v_call: TRBV30
cdr3_aa: CAWSSGLSPLHF

j_call: TRBJ2-4
v_call: TRBV15
cdr3_aa: CATRDPSLGAKNIQYF

j_call: TRBJ2-3
v_call: TRBV5-4
cdr3_aa: CASSADVGDTQYF

j_call: TRBJ2-1
v_call: TRBV9
cdr3_aa: CASSAQYNEQFF

j_call: TRBJ1-4
v_call: TRBV20-1
cdr3_aa: CSAVGEKLFF

j_call: TRBJ2-5
v_call: TRBV14
cdr3_aa: CASSQAVGIGTQYF

j_call: TRBJ1-2
v_call: TRBV7-3
cdr3_aa: CASSLGQGAHGYTF

j_call: TRBJ1-6
v_call: TRBV18
cdr3_aa: CASSPKGGDSPLHF

j_call: TRBJ2-7
v_call: TRBV5-6
cdr3_aa: CASSFPSGRGEQYF

j_call: TRBJ2-7
v_call: TRBV10-3
cdr3_aa: CAISSTGGSYEQYF

j_call: TRBJ2-3
v_call: TRBV4-3
cdr3_aa: CASSQVLPTDTQYF

j_call: TRBJ2-7
v_call: TRBV6-1
cdr3_aa: CASSSKMAGYEQYF

j_call: TRBJ2-3
v_call: TRBV10-3
cdr3_aa: CAISREADTQYF

j_call: TRBJ1-4
v_call: TRBV15
cdr3_aa: CATSRAIGTATNEKLFF

j_call: TRBJ2-1
v_call: TRBV18
cdr3_aa: CASSPGTGRTYNEQFF

j_call: TRBJ2-2
v_call: TRBV7-3
cdr3_aa: CASSLRQSTGELFF

j_call: TRBJ2-4
v_call: TRBV28
cdr3_aa: CASSSPGQGIAKNIQYF